The clone carrying this T cell receptor (beta chain) has just a few counts. Its antigen is undetermined. CDR3 size: 11 residues. The ends were cut back, 7 bases at V and 9 bases at J, with 6 bases in the middle. Germline-derived CDR1 and CDR2 are KGHDR and SFDVKD. The data are from a study of T-cell memory formation after mild COVID-19. Whole-study results and caveats: For second-wave clones that peaked at day 37, SARS-CoV-2 specificity went unverified.

The TCR alpha and TCR beta cDNA libraries, bearing sample barcodes and UMIs, were generated by 5'RACE using constant-segment primers. MiXCR was run by TCRdb on the 5' RACE reads, yielding one entry per CDR3 protein. This sample has approximately 300,000 distinct CDR3 sequences, with over 7% found just once. The sample was PBMCs or a T cell subset sorted from them (not recorded which). The clonotype was recovered from a man younger than 35 who had mild COVID-19 (a few samples of this study predate the infection). Cell type and time point are not known. The J gene is TRBJ1-6, the V gene TRBV24-1; no clear D gene. CDR3 region: CATRAGSPLHF. The CDR3, as DNA: TGTGCCACCAGAGCTGGTTCACCCCTCCACTTT.